This T cell receptor (beta chain) was observed in a study of monozygotic twins with inflammatory bowel disease. TCRdb re-called the 5' RACE reads; every CDR3 protein appears as one record, without DNA. The sample's table shows approximately 330,000 distinct CDR3 sequences. As for this clonotype: What it binds is not known.

General observations from the study: No difference in repertoire similarity was seen between concordant and discordant twins, possibly because power was limited. Fewer shared clonotypes with others were found in IBD patients than in healthy twins, especially with disease activity.

Per germline, CDR1 SGHNT and CDR2 YYREEE (reference sequence). The CDR3 has 15 residues. Sequenced sample: blood. This chain uses TRBV5-4 with TRBJ2-7; the TCRdb call, TRBD1, lacks DNA for checking. This TCR was recovered from a human donor with ulcerative colitis or Crohn's disease, or a healthy co-twin of an affected twin (not recorded which). CDR3 loop: CASSVRGTGRNEQYF.